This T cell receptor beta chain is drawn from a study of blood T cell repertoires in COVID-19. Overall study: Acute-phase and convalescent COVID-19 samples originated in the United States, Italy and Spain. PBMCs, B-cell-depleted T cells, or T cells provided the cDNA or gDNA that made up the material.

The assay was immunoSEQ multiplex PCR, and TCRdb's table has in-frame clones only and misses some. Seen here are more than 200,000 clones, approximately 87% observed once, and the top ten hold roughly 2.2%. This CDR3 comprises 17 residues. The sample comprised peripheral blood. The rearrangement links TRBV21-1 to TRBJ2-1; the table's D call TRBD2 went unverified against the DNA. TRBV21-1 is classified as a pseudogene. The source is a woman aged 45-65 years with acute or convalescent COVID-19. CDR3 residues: CASSNRSREGGYNEQFF. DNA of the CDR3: TGTGCCAGCAGCAACAGGTCGCGGGAGGGCGGATACAATGAGCAGTTCTTC.